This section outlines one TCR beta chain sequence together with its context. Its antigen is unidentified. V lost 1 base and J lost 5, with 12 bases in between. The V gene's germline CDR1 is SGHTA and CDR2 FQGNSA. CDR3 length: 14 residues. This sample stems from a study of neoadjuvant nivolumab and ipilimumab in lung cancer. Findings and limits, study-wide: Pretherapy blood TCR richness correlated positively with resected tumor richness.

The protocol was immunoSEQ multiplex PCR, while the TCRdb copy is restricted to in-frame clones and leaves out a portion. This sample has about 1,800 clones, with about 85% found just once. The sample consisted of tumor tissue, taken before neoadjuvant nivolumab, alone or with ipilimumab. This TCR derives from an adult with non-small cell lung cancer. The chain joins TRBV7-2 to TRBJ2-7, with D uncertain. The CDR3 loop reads CASSLDGTLDEQYF. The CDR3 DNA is TGTGCCAGCAGCTTAGATGGCACCTTGGACGAGCAGTACTTC.